This T cell receptor (beta chain) was sequenced for a study of cytomegalovirus exposure and HLA in healthy donors. Notes on the study in general: Researchers counted roughly 150 TCR beta chains as cytomegalovirus-associated.

Germline V gene data show CDR1 as SGHTA and CDR2 as FQGNSA. The CDR3 is 16 residues long. V shed 2 bases and J 7 bases; nucleotides not matched to a gene: 8. The PCR contained 60 Vbeta and 13 Jbeta primers. Using immunoSEQ multiplex PCR, the repertoire was profiled, and TCRdb retains in-frame clones only, with some absent. Counted here are fewer than 85,000 clones, approximately 69% occurring once; the ten biggest clones make up about 9.1%. This clone appeared a few times. What it binds is not known. Specimen: PBMCs. The sequence was collected from a man between 35 and 55 years old in good health and CMV-seropositive. The chain joins TRBV7-2 to TRBJ1-2; 12 bases are shared with TRBD1. CDR3 nucleotides: TGTGCCAGCAGCTTACGTAGGGACAGGGGGCAGGGTGGCTACACCTTC. This encodes CASSLRRDRGQGGYTF.